This T cell receptor (beta chain) was retrieved from a study of blood T cell repertoires in COVID-19. Study-level information: Samples representing acute and convalescent COVID-19 were sourced from the United States, Italy and Spain. PBMCs, B-cell-depleted T cells, or T cells provided the cDNA or gDNA that made up the material.

As originally analysed: Amplified reference gene primers provided the basis for estimating nucleated cell counts. This table comes from immunoSEQ multiplex PCR, and its TCRdb copy is limited to in-frame clones, with some not included. V and J calls and clone size are as listed in that table; D and trimming were resolved from the DNA. The sample lists about 73,000 clones, more than 75% occurring once. Sequencing was carried out using peripheral blood. This receptor was identified in an elderly woman with active or convalescent COVID-19.

CDR3 residues: CASSQGDLIYEQYF. CDR3 sequence (DNA): TGTGCCAGCTCACAGGGGGACCTAATCTACGAGCAGTACTTC. The chain employs TRBV19 and TRBJ2-7, with 8 bases aligning to TRBD1. Per the germline V gene, CDR1 is LNHDA and CDR2 is SQIVND (reference sequence). This CDR3 has 14 residues. V was pared by 9 bases and J by 3 bases, with 10 bases of the junction left unmatched. Supplemented by reference TRBV19 and TRBJ2-7, the full variable domain reads DGGITQSPKYLFRKEGQNVTLSCEQNLNHDAMYWYRQDPGQGLRLIYYSQIVNDFQKGDIAEGYSVSREKKESFPLTVTSAQKNPTAFYLCASSQGDLIYEQYFGPGTRLTVT.